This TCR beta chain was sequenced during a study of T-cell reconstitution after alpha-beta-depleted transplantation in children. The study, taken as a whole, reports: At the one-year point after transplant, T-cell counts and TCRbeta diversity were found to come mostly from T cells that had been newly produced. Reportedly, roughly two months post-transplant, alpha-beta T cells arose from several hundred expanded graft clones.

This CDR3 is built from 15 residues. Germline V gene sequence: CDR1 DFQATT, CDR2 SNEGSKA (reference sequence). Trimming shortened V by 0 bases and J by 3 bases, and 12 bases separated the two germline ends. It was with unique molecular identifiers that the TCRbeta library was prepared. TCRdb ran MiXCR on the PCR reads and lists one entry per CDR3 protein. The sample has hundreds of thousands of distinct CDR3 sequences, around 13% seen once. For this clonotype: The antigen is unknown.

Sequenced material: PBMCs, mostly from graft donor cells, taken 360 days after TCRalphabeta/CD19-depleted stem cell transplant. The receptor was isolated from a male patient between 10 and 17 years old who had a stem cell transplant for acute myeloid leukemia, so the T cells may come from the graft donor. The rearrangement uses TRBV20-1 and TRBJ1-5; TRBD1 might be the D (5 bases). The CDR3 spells CSARDLARANQPQHF. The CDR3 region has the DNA TGCAGTGCTAGAGATTTGGCCAGGGCCAATCAGCCCCAGCATTTT.